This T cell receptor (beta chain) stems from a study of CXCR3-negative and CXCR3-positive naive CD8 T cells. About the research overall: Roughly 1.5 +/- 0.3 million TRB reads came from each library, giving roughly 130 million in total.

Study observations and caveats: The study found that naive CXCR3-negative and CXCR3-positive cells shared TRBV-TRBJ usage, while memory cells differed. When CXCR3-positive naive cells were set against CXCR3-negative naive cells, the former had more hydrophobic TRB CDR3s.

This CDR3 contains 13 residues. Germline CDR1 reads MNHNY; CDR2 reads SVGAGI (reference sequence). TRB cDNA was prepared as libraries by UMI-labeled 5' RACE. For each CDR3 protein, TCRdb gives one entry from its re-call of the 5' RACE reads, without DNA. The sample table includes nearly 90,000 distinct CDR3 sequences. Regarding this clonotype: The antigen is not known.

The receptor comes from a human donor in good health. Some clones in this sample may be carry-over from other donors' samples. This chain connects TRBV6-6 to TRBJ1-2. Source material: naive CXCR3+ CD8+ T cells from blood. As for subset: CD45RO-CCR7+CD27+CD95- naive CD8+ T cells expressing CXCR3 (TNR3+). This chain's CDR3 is CASSYTESYGYTF.